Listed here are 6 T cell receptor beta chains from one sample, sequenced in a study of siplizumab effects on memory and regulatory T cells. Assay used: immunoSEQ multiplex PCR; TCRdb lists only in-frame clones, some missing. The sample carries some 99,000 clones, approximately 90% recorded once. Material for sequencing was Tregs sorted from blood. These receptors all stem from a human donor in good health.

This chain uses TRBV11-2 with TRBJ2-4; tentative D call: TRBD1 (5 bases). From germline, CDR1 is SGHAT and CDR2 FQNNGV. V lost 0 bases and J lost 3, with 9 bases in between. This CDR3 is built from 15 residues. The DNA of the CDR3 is TGTGCCAGCAGCTTAGAGGGCAGGGTCAAAAACATTCAGTACTTC. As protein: CASSLEGRVKNIQYF.

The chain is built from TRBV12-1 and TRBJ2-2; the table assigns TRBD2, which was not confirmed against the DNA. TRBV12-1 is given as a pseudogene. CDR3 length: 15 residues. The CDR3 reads CASSFPGANTGELFF. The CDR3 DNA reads TGTGCCAGCAGCTTCCCGGGTGCGAACACCGGGGAGCTGTTTTTT.

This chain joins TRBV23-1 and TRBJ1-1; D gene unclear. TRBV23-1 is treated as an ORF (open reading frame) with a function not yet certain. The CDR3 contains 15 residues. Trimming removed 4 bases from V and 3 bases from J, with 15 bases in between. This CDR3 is CASSPRKVKYTEAFF. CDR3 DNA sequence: TGCGCCAGCAGTCCCCGAAAAGTCAAGTACACTGAAGCTTTCTTT.

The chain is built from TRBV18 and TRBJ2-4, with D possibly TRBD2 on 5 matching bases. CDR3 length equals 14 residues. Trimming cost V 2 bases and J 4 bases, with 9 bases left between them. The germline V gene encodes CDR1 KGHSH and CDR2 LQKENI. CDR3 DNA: TGTGCCAGCTCACCAACGGGGTTTAAAAACATTCAGTACTTC. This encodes CASSPTGFKNIQYF.

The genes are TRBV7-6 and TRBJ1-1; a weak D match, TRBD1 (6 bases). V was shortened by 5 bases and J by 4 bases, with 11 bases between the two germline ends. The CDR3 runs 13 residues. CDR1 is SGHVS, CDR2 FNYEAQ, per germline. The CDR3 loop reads CASSIDRTTEAFF. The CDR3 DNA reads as TGTGCCAGCAGCATAGACAGGACCACTGAAGCTTTCTTT.

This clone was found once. In DNA form, the CDR3 reads TGTGCCACCCAGGGCCTAGCGGAAGAGACCCAGTACTTC. Encoded protein: CATQGLAEETQYF. V usage is TRBV15 and J usage is TRBJ2-5, with TRBD2 identical over 7 bases. CDR1 LNHNV and CDR2 YYDKDF come from the germline V gene (reference sequence). This CDR3 has 13 amino acids. V lost 8 bases to trimming and J lost 3 bases; unmatched junction nucleotides: 6.